This record looks at one TCR beta chain sequence and its context. Data came from immunoSEQ multiplex PCR; TCRdb stores just in-frame clones and leaves some out. The sample consists of 25,000 to 40,000 clones, approximately 90% of them appearing once. These data belong to a study of chemoradiotherapy in HPV16-positive cancers. The sample was blood, taken from a patient who underwent chemoradiotherapy. This TCR was recovered from a human donor with HPV-associated anogenital cancer.

CDR3 residues: CASRFGSRRDTQYF. DNA of the CDR3: TGTGCCAGCAGGTTTGGGAGTAGGCGAGATACGCAGTATTTT. The V and J genes are TRBV2 and TRBJ2-3, with D possibly TRBD2 on 5 matching bases. There are 14 residues in the CDR3. Germline V gene lookup returns CDR1 SNHLY and CDR2 FYNNEI. V was cut by 6 bases and J by 5 bases, with 15 bases left in between.